This T cell receptor beta chain comes out of a study of shared clonotypes between healthy human individuals (dated by TCRdb to the early 2020s). As for the study more broadly: The cohort comprised a couple of women and a few men aged 18 to 49 years. For each donor, CD4 naive and CD4 memory were each run on three plates, CD8 naive on two plates, and CD8 memory on one plate. The study deeply sequenced blood TCR repertoires of about 5 healthy adults to estimate repertoire size and the extent of clonotype sharing between individuals. Libraries were prepared and TCR repertoires were sequenced by different laboratories using diverse techniques, in order to increase sequencing depth and limit assay-specific biases. Leukapheresis yielded between about 0.85 and 10 billion PBMCs per donor. The paper's findings and limits, for the study overall: Only blood was sampled, and tissue TCR repertoires likely differ from those in blood. Compared with non-shared clonotypes, the clonotypes found in all four sorted-subset donors had higher generation probabilities. Pairwise subsampling led to the expectation that sequencing depth would affect the degree of clonotype sharing among donors. When a few donors were compared, the shared fraction of clonotypes was about 5% for naive CD4, about 4% for naive CD8, about 2.4% for memory CD4, and under 0.5% for memory CD8. Even with the large sequencing depth, rarefaction of the sorted-subset datasets indicated that sequencing was incomplete. Larger estimated clonotype richness was generally found for naive subsets than for memory subsets. Because the study included only a small number of donors, the genetic and exposure-history diversity represented was limited.

Using the deep immunoSEQ assay, TCR CDR3 regions were amplified from genomic DNA by multiplex PCR. Extracted genomic DNA from each cell subset was distributed evenly across all wells of several immunoSEQ 96-well plates, and each plate was treated as a replicate. For sorted subsets, approximately 190 ng genomic DNA, equal to approximately 30,000 T cell genomes, was loaded into each replicate PCR. Purified libraries were measured with a Qubit 3.0 fluorometer, size-checked on a Bioanalyzer 2100, and measured again with the KAPA Library Quantification kit. Every immunoSEQ 96-well plate was sequenced on a dedicated single-read 150-cycle Illumina NextSeq 550 flow cell. The original pipeline was this. The immunoSEQ output contained only junctional sequences without quality scores, so filtering could not match that applied to full-length reads. Sequences were annotated with PyIR, a Python wrapper for IgBLAST v1.9, and V/J genes and CDR3 were assigned using IMGT germline references. Reads with weak V/J assignments (E-value above 1e-6), missing CDR3, stop codons, out-of-frame junctions, or ambiguous translated residues were removed. V3J clonotypes were defined by identical inferred V gene, J gene, and CDR3 amino acid sequence. To compute the percentage overlap between repertoires, the number of shared unique clonotypes was divided by the size of the smaller repertoire. Three approaches were used to assess repertoire richness: RTK rarefaction, the Chao1 estimator, and Recon v2.1 estimates of unobserved clonotypes. OLGA was used to compute generation probabilities for all TCRbeta clonotypes that the gDNA method yielded from four donors. What TCRdb holds here is the immuneACCESS table cut down to in-frame rearrangements. Part of the clones is not present; checked against another copy, under half of the missing clones reflect an unresolved V gene, and the others are unexplained. V and J calls and clone size are copied from that table; D and trimming were computed from the DNA. This sample lists more than 2 million clones; 95% were detected once. The top ten clones comprise roughly 0.13% of the sample.

The donors were healthy, HIV-negative adults with no recently reported acute infections or vaccinations. Only Caucasian adults living in Nashville, Tennessee, USA were represented among the donors. CD4+ T cells were enriched by magnetic negative selection, after which naive cells were positively selected on CD45RA and the negative fraction was taken as the memory subset. Blood was obtained by leukapheresis, after which PBMCs were separated by Ficoll-Histopaque density gradient centrifugation and cryopreserved in liquid nitrogen vapor phase. Analytical flow cytometry was used to check the purity and quantity of every magnetically sorted T cell population. Each sorted fraction had its genomic DNA isolated and then quantified by UV absorbance on a Nanodrop 2000c. A remark on this clone: The target of this receptor is not known. Base qualities are not recorded, but no much larger clone differs from it by a single base.

This sequence originates from a man between 18 and 29 years old in good health. The sequencing sample was made of naive CD4+ T cells sorted from blood. The cell subset or site label for this specimen denotes: CD45RA+ positively selected.

In nucleotides, the sequence is TGCGCCAGCAGCTTGGATTGGTCAGGGGGTCTGTCACCCCTCCACTTT. This is translated as CASSLDWSGGLSPLHF. Here the chain combines TRBV5-1 and TRBJ1-6; 7 bases in the junction line up with TRBD1. Unmatched junction bases come to 10, with V trimmed by 0 bases and J by 10 bases. From cysteine to phenylalanine, the CDR3 is 16 amino acids long. Only the CDR3 region is kept as DNA, spanning 48 bases read in frame from base 1. The germline V gene encodes CDR1 SGHRS and CDR2 YFSETQ.